This TCR beta chain originates from a study of control samples from healthy donors and cancer patients. Some clones are missing from TCRdb's copy, which holds only in-frame ones; the method was immunoSEQ multiplex PCR. Of around 250,000 clones in the sample, 82% are singletons; the top ten hold about 14%. CDR3 length equals 14 residues. CDR1 and CDR2 (germline): MNHEY, SVGAGI. V was shortened by 7 bases and J by 6 bases, with 19 bases between the two germline ends. The receptor was isolated from an older woman with lung cancer. Input material: PBMCs. The chain recombines TRBV6-5 with TRBJ2-7; the D gene could be TRBD1 or TRBD2 (5 bases each). The CDR3 spells CASNPTGPIGEQYF. The CDR3 DNA reads as TGTGCCAGCAACCCAACGGGACCGATTGGCGAGCAGTACTTC.